Given below is one T cell receptor beta chain in context. Its cognate antigen is unknown. These data belong to a study of OX40 agonist ivuxolimab in advanced cancers. Generated by immunoSEQ multiplex PCR, the TCRdb table keeps only in-frame clones and is missing some. The table has tens of thousands of clones, about 80% seen once. The CDR3 is 14 residues long. Germline lookup yields CDR1 MDHEN and CDR2 SYDVKM. Trimming stripped 8 bases from V and 1 base from J, with 14 bases between. Whole-study results and caveats: Average numbers of expanded clones were greater in CD8+ T cells than in CD4+.

The V and J genes are TRBV28 and TRBJ1-2; TRBD1 might be the D (5 bases). The sequencing used CD4+ or CD8+ T cells sorted from blood, collected in a trial of the OX40 agonist ivuxolimab. This TCR derives from an adult with an advanced solid tumor such as melanoma, head and neck, liver or kidney cancer. In DNA form, the CDR3 reads TGTGCCAGCGGGACGGACACCAGTAACTATGGCTACACCTTC. Encoded protein: CASGTDTSNYGYTF.